These 31 T cell receptor beta chains came from one sample sequenced in a study of cytomegalovirus exposure and HLA in healthy donors. PCR employed 60 Vbeta and 13 Jbeta primers. Sequencing was performed with immunoSEQ multiplex PCR; in TCRdb, only in-frame clones are kept and a portion is missing. The table shows under 200,000 clones, with roughly 85% occurring only once. The sequencing sample was made of PBMCs. These receptors were obtained from a middle-aged woman in good health and CMV-seronegative.

Concerning this clone itself: One junction end does not reproduce the germline sequence, and a read error may be involved. This chain links TRBV7-9 with TRBJ1-1, with 7 bases lining up with TRBD1. CDR3 length equals 15 residues. CDR1 is SEHNR and CDR2 is FQNEAQ in the germline V gene (reference sequence). The CDR3 loop is CSSSLMTGMNTEAFF. DNA of the CDR3: TGTTCCAGCAGCTTGATGACAGGGATGAACACTGAAGCTTTCTTT.

The chain employs TRBV10-3 and TRBJ2-2; D may be TRBD1 (8 bases). Germline V gene data show CDR1 as ENHRY and CDR2 as SYGVKD. This CDR3 has 16 residues. V was clipped by 6 bases and J by 0 bases, with 14 bases between them. The CDR3: CAISTGGAANTGELFF. The CDR3 DNA is TGTGCCATCAGCACAGGGGGGGCCGCGAACACCGGGGAGCTGTTTTTT.

The chain has TRBV6-1 and TRBJ1-2; weak D call: TRBD1 (5 bases). This CDR3 has 15 amino acids. Germline lookup yields CDR1 MNHNS and CDR2 SASEGT. Trimming took 2 bases from V and 4 from J, leaving 14 bases between them. CDR3 sequence reads: CASSELEGRLYGYTF. The CDR3 bases are TGTGCCAGCAGTGAATTGGAGGGGCGCCTCTATGGCTACACCTTC.

This clone was seen a single time. The V and J genes are TRBV7-2 and TRBJ2-7; D is uncertain. CDR1 is SGHTA, CDR2 FQGNSA, per germline. V lost 2 bases, J lost 0 bases, and 8 bases lay in between. The CDR3 has 14 amino acids. Written as DNA, the CDR3 is TGTGCCAGCAGCTTAAGGCAGGACTCCTACGAGCAGTACTTC. Translation gives CASSLRQDSYEQYF.

The chain employs TRBV25-1 and TRBJ1-1, with TRBD1 matching over 8 bases. This CDR3 contains 18 residues. Trimming took 1 base from V and 6 from J; bases not matched to a gene: 16. Germline V gives CDR1 MGHDK, CDR2 SYGVNS. Written as DNA, the CDR3 is TGTGCCAGCAGTGAATTGAAGGGGACAGGATACCGACCGGCTGAAGCTTTCTTT. Amino acids: CASSELKGTGYRPAEAFF.

The rearrangement links TRBV18 to TRBJ1-5, with D possibly matching TRBD1 (6 bases). Trimming took 4 bases from V and 3 from J, leaving 13 bases between them. Germline V CDR1 and CDR2: KGHSH, LQKENI. This CDR3 contains 15 residues. CDR3 sequence: CASSHTDRSNQPQHF. DNA for the CDR3: TGTGCCAGCTCACATACGGACAGATCCAATCAGCCCCAGCATTTT.

This chain links TRBV27 with TRBJ1-2, with 7 nucleotides matching TRBD1. From germline, CDR1 is MNHEY and CDR2 SMNVEV (reference sequence). The V segment lost 7 bases and the J segment 3 bases; nucleotides outside the gene matches: 23. The CDR3 sequence is 19 residues long. In nucleotides, the CDR3 is TGTGCCAGCACCCACTATGAAGGGTTAGGGGGCCAGCAGGACTATGGCTACACCTTC. This sequence encodes CASTHYEGLGGQQDYGYTF.

In DNA form, the CDR3 reads TGTGCCAGTAGCCCCCAGCCGCGCGGTGAGACCCAGTACTTC. Its protein is CASSPQPRGETQYF. The chain has TRBV19 and TRBJ2-5; D is ambiguous. The V end lost 6 bases, the J end lost 5 bases, and 16 bases lay between the germline ends. The germline gives CDR1 LNHDA, CDR2 SQIVND (reference sequence). The CDR3 has 14 residues. Using reference TRBV19 and TRBJ2-5 for the parts outside the CDR3, the full variable domain is DGGITQSPKYLFRKEGQNVTLSCEQNLNHDAMYWYRQDPGQGLRLIYYSQIVNDFQKGDIAEGYSVSREKKESFPLTVTSAQKNPTAFYLCASSPQPRGETQYFGPGTRLLVL.

The V gene is TRBV30, the J gene TRBJ1-2; 8 nucleotides match TRBD1. The CDR3 has 14 amino acids. V was clipped by 0 bases and J by 7 bases; unmatched bases: 7. Germline values: CDR1 GTSNPN, CDR2 SVGIG (reference sequence). The CDR3 DNA sequence: TGTGCCTGGAGTGTACAGACAGGGACAGGTGGCTACACCTTC. This encodes CAWSVQTGTGGYTF.

The gene calls are TRBV6-5 and TRBJ2-7; 7 bases align to TRBD1. The CDR3 loop spans 14 amino acids. The germline V gene encodes CDR1 MNHEY and CDR2 SVGAGI. The junction had 7 bases not matched to a gene; V was cut back by 5 bases and J by 3 bases. CDR3 amino acids: CASSQTGYDYEQYF. CDR3 in DNA: TGTGCCAGCAGTCAGACAGGGTACGACTACGAGCAGTACTTC.

The V gene is TRBV6-5, the J gene TRBJ2-5; D perhaps matches TRBD1 (9 bases). The end of the DNA is better explained by TRBJ2-7, so the J call may be wrong. Germline V gives CDR1 MNHEY, CDR2 SVGAGI. This CDR3 is built from 15 residues. The CDR3 DNA reads as TGTGCCAGCAGTTATAGCGGGACAGGGCTCTACGAGCAGTACTTC. Its protein product is CASSYSGTGLYEQYF.

The chain joins TRBV18 to TRBJ2-7; 13 bases align to TRBD2. The CDR3 has 17 residues. With 5 bases clipped from V and 3 bases from J, the junction kept 10 bases outside the gene matches. From germline, CDR1 is KGHSH and CDR2 LQKENI. In nucleotides, the CDR3 is TGTGCCAGCTCATACGAGGCGGGACTAGCGGGACTCTACGAGCAGTACTTC. Its protein is CASSYEAGLAGLYEQYF.

V gene TRBV6-6 combines with J gene TRBJ2-1, with 7 bases matching TRBD2. J was trimmed by 5 bases and V by 6 bases; bases with no gene match: 13. There are 16 residues in the CDR3. Germline V gene lookup returns CDR1 MNHNY and CDR2 SVGAGI (reference sequence). The CDR3 region is CASSPLGGSKNNEQFF. The CDR3 region has the DNA TGTGCCAGCAGCCCCTTGGGCGGGAGTAAGAACAATGAGCAGTTCTTC.

V gene TRBV4-1 combines with J gene TRBJ1-2; maybe TRBD1 (5 bases). Germline V lookup: CDR1 MGHRA, CDR2 YSYEKL. V was clipped by 3 bases and J by 4 bases, with 18 bases between them. The CDR3 is 16 amino acids. The CDR3 nucleotides read TGCGCCAGCAGCCAGGGTGTGCTAGGGGATCTCTATGGCTACACCTTC. Translated, it gives CASSQGVLGDLYGYTF.

V usage is TRBV18 and J usage is TRBJ1-4; D unresolved. Germline loops: CDR1 KGHSH, CDR2 LQKENI. This CDR3 has 14 amino acids. Deletions cut 6 bases from V and 0 bases from J, with 8 bases between. The DNA of the CDR3 is TGTGCCAGCTCGCCTATTGCAACTAATGAAAAACTGTTTTTT. Protein sequence: CASSPIATNEKLFF.

The rearrangement joins TRBV10-3 to TRBJ2-3, with no clear D. Trimming removed 10 bases from V and 8 bases from J, with 13 bases in between. The CDR3 is 11 amino acids. Germline loops: CDR1 ENHRY, CDR2 SYGVKD. The CDR3, as DNA: TGTGCCACCGGCCTAGGCCCTACGCAGTATTTT. Translated: CATGLGPTQYF.

V usage is TRBV5-1 and J usage is TRBJ1-1, with TRBD1 matching 8 bases. V trimming: 4 bases; J trimming: 4 bases; junction bases outside the gene matches: 6. Germline V gene sequence: CDR1 SGHRS, CDR2 YFSETQ. The CDR3 loop spans 14 amino acids. The CDR3 DNA reads TGCGCCAGCAGCATTGGGACAGGTGGCACTGAAGCTTTCTTT. Translated, it gives CASSIGTGGTEAFF.

This clone was counted between two and nine times. CDR3 DNA: TGTGCCAGCAGCTTGGATGACAGGCAGCAGTACTTC. Translating it yields CASSLDDRQQYF. V gene TRBV5-8 combines with J gene TRBJ2-7; TRBD1 might be the D (6 bases). V lost 0 bases to trimming and J lost 8 bases, with 9 bases between them. The CDR3 runs 12 residues. Germline CDR1 is SGHTS and CDR2 is YDEGEE. Together with reference TRBV5-8 and TRBJ2-7, the CDR3 gives the full variable domain: EAGVTQSPTHLIKTRGQQATLRCSPISGHTSVYWYQQALGLGLQFLLWYDEGEERNRGNFPPRFSGRQFPNYSSELNVNALELEDSALYLCASSLDDRQQYFGPGTRLTVT.

V usage is TRBV13 and J usage is TRBJ1-1; 7 nucleotides align to TRBD1. The CDR3 runs to 11 residues. V trimming: 6 bases; J trimming: 6 bases; junction bases outside the gene matches: 1. Germline CDR1 reads PRHDT; CDR2 reads FYEKMQ (reference sequence). CDR3 in DNA: TGTGCCAGCAGGGGACAGCCTGAAGCTTTCTTT. This gives the protein CASRGQPEAFF.

This clone showed up just a few times. This rearrangement joins TRBV25-1 to TRBJ2-7; 7 positions agree with TRBD1. Germline trimming cut 3 bases from V and 6 bases from J; bases unmatched to any gene: 11. The CDR3 has 15 amino acids. CDR1 and CDR2 (germline): MGHDK, SYGVNS. The DNA of the CDR3 is TGTGCCAGCAGTGACCCCGCCGGGACAGTCTTCGAGCAGTACTTC. Translated: CASSDPAGTVFEQYF.

The J gene is TRBJ1-6, the V gene TRBV10-3; 10 bases fit TRBD1. Germline V gives CDR1 ENHRY, CDR2 SYGVKD. The CDR3 is 15 amino acids. V lost 6 bases and J lost 7; bases outside the gene matches: 6. The CDR3 DNA follows: TGTGCCATCAGCGCAGGACAGGGGGACAATTCACCCCTCCACTTT. Protein sequence: CAISAGQGDNSPLHF.

V and J are TRBV19 and TRBJ1-5; 7 bases match TRBD1. The CDR3 consists of 15 residues. J lost 0 bases, V lost 5 bases, and 4 bases had no gene match. Germline assignment: CDR1 LNHDA and CDR2 SQIVND (reference sequence). In DNA form, the CDR3 reads TGTGCCAGTAGTTCACAGGGGACTAGCAATCAGCCCCAGCATTTT. This gives the protein CASSSQGTSNQPQHF. The variable domain in full, with the rest retrieved from reference TRBV19 and TRBJ1-5, is DGGITQSPKYLFRKEGQNVTLSCEQNLNHDAMYWYRQDPGQGLRLIYYSQIVNDFQKGDIAEGYSVSREKKESFPLTVTSAQKNPTAFYLCASSSQGTSNQPQHFGDGTRLSIL.

The gene calls are TRBV5-6 and TRBJ1-2; unclear D gene. CDR1 is SGHDT, CDR2 YYEEEE, per germline. This CDR3 region has 14 residues. V dropped 0 bases and J dropped 8 bases, with 14 bases sitting between them. The CDR3 reads CASSLVEVGGGYTF. CDR3 nucleotide sequence: TGTGCCAGCAGCTTGGTCGAGGTCGGAGGAGGCTACACCTTC. Drawing the rest from reference TRBV5-6 and TRBJ1-2, the complete variable domain is DAGVTQSPTHLIKTRGQQVTLRCSPKSGHDTVSWYQQALGQGPQFIFQYYEEEERQRGNFPDRFSGHQFPNYSSELNVNALLLGDSALYLCASSLVEVGGGYTFGSGTRLTVV.

This clone was seen a handful of times. The chain joins TRBV13 to TRBJ1-1; 8 nucleotides match TRBD1. The trim removed 9 bases at V and 1 base at J, leaving 10 bases unmatched. Germline CDR1 and CDR2: PRHDT and FYEKMQ (reference sequence). This CDR3 has 15 amino acids. The CDR3 nucleotides are TGTGCCAGTCTCCTGGCCGGGACAGGGAACACTGAAGCTTTCTTT. Protein sequence: CASLLAGTGNTEAFF.

The chain has TRBV6-1 and TRBJ2-4; 7 positions match TRBD1. Germline CDR1 MNHNS, CDR2 SASEGT. This CDR3 is 19 amino acids long. V shed 0 bases, J shed 0 bases, and the junction held 11 bases outside the gene matches. The CDR3 nucleotides read TGTGCCAGCAGTGAAGCGCAAATGGGACAGTCACTAGCCAAAAACATTCAGTACTTC. The encoded protein is CASSEAQMGQSLAKNIQYF.

The chain couples TRBV13 to TRBJ1-3; maybe TRBD1 (6 bases). The CDR3 extends over 14 amino acids. V was pared by 3 bases and J by 3 bases, with 9 bases between. Germline CDR1 reads PRHDT; CDR2 reads FYEKMQ (reference sequence). DNA of the CDR3: TGTGCCAGCAGCTTGGGGGCTGGTGGAAACACCATATATTTT. Protein sequence: CASSLGAGGNTIYF.

The rearrangement links TRBV6-1 to TRBJ2-5, with a possible D match to TRBD1 (6 bases). The J call may be mistaken, given a closer DNA end match to TRBJ2-7. The germline gives CDR1 MNHNS, CDR2 SASEGT. This CDR3 contains 14 residues. CDR3 DNA: TGTGCCAGCAGGTGGGGCAGGGGTCCCTACGAGCAGTACTTC. This sequence encodes CASRWGRGPYEQYF.

The chain joins TRBV5-1 to TRBJ1-2; 7 bases line up with TRBD1. The germline gives CDR1 SGHRS, CDR2 YFSETQ. CDR3 size: 15 residues. V lost 4 bases, J lost 4 bases, and 10 bases stayed unmatched. The chain's CDR3 is CASSRYGDSSYGYTF. The CDR3 DNA reads as TGCGCCAGCAGCCGATATGGGGACAGTAGCTATGGCTACACCTTC.

This sequence joins TRBV5-1 and TRBJ1-4; the D gene is possibly TRBD1 (5 bases). This CDR3 has 15 amino acids. V gave up 3 bases and J gave up 0 bases, with 9 bases separating them. Per the germline V gene, CDR1 is SGHRS and CDR2 is YFSETQ. CDR3 DNA: TGCGCCAGCAGCTCGCAGGGTGCAACTAATGAAAAACTGTTTTTT. Translated, it gives CASSSQGATNEKLFF.

This chain uses TRBV7-2 with TRBJ2-7; D possibly corresponds to TRBD1 (5 bases). The V end was cut by 5 bases, the J end by 3 bases, with 17 bases between. The CDR3 sequence is 15 residues long. Germline CDR1 is SGHTA and CDR2 is FQGNSA. The CDR3 nucleotides are TGTGCCAGCAGCGGGATGCGGCAGGGTTTCTACGAGCAGTACTTC. This gives the protein CASSGMRQGFYEQYF. The complete variable domain, with remaining parts taken from reference TRBV7-2 and TRBJ2-7, reads GAGVSQSPSNKVTEKGKDVELRCDPISGHTALYWYRQSLGQGLEFLIYFQGNSAPDKSGLPSDRFSAERTGGSVSTLTIQRTQQEDSAVYLCASSGMRQGFYEQYFGPGTRLTVT.

The gene calls are TRBV5-1 and TRBJ2-7; no reliable D call. With 4 bases removed from V and 3 bases from J, the gap between germline ends came to 8 bases. Germline CDR1 and CDR2: SGHRS and YFSETQ. The CDR3 is made up of 12 amino acids. The CDR3, as DNA: TGCGCCAGCAGCCTCAGAGGCTACGAGCAGTACTTC. Its translation: CASSLRGYEQYF. The full variable domain, rest sourced from reference TRBV5-1 and TRBJ2-7, is KAGVTQTPRYLIKTRGQQVTLSCSPISGHRSVSWYQQTPGQGLQFLFEYFSETQRNKGNFPGRFSGRQFSNSRSEMNVSTLELGDSALYLCASSLRGYEQYFGPGTRLTVT.